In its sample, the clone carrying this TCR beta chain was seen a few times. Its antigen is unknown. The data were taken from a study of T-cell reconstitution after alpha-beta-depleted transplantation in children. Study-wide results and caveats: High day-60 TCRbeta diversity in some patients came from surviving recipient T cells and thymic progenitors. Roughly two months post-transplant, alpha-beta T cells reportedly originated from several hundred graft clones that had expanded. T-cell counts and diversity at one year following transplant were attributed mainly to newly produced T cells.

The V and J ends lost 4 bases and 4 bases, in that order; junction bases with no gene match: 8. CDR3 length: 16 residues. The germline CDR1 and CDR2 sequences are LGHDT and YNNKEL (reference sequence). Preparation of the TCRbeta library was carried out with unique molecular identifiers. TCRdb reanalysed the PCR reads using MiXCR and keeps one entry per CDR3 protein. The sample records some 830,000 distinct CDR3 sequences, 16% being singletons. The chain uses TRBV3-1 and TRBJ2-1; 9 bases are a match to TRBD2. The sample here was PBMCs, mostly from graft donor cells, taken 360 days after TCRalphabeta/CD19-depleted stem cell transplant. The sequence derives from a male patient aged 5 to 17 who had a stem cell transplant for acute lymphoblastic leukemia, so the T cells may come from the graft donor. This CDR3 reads CASSPPSGKVYNEQFF. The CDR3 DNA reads TGTGCCAGCAGCCCTCCTAGCGGGAAAGTATACAATGAGCAGTTCTTC.